Listed below are T cell receptor beta chains from one sample, sequenced in a study of patients and donors after allogeneic stem cell transplantation. TCRdb called the RT-PCR reads again in MiXCR, with one record for every CDR3 protein. Here the sample spans more than 75,000 distinct CDR3 sequences, roughly 5.2% being singletons. Input material: blood, either unsorted or a sorted T cell fraction (not recorded which). The source of these receptors is a human donor who was either an allogeneic HSCT recipient or a stem cell or donor lymphocyte infusion donor (not recorded which). It is not recorded whose cells these are; they may come from a transplant donor. Both conserved end residues are part of each CDR3. D genes are given only for firm matches. Size tells how often a clone was seen (once, few, many) or the class of an expanded clone, and some rows leave it out.

d_gene	abundance	j_gene	v_gene	CDR3nt	CDR3aa
NA	NA	TRBJ1-5	TRBV2	TGTGCCAGCAGTGGGGGGAGTAGTGATTCGCCCCAGCATTTT	CASSGGSSDSPQHF
NA	many	TRBJ2-1	TRBV6-2/TRBV6-3	TGTGCCAGCAGGAGGGACTCCCACAATGAGCAGTTCTTC	CASRRDSHNEQFF
NA	many	TRBJ1-5	TRBV20-1	TGCAGTGCTGCTAGTTCGGGTTTGGGGGGCGGCCAGCCCCAGCATTTT	CSAASSGLGGGQPQHF
TRBD1	NA	TRBJ1-1	TRBV19	TGTGCCAGTAGTCGATCGACACAGGGGAAAGCTTTCTTT	CASSRSTQGKAFF
NA	few	TRBJ2-5	TRBV5-4	TGTGCCAGCAGCAATAGAGGGAATCGTCAAGAGACCCAGTACTTC	CASSNRGNRQETQYF
TRBD1	NA	TRBJ1-3	TRBV11-1	TGTGCCAGCAGCTTATTGGCGGCAGGGGGGATCTCTGGAAACACCATATATTTT	CASSLLAAGGISGNTIYF
NA	many	TRBJ2-7	TRBV10-3	TGTGCCATCAGAGGACGACTAGACTACGAGCAGTACTTC	CAIRGRLDYEQYF
NA	NA	TRBJ1-3	TRBV20-1	TGCAGTGCTAGCCCCCCCCCGGGGACACCTGGAAACACCATATATTTT	CSASPPPGTPGNTIYF
NA	many	TRBJ1-4	TRBV20-1	TGCAGTGCTAGGGGGAACAGGAGAGGTGAAAAACTGTTTTTT	CSARGNRRGEKLFF
NA	many	TRBJ2-4	TRBV28	TGTGCCAGCAGTTCATACCCTTGGGACGGTAGCAAAAACATTCAGTACTTC	CASSSYPWDGSKNIQYF
NA	many	TRBJ1-6	TRBV5-8	TGTGCCAGCAGCTTGGAGGGCTCCTATAATTCACCCCTCCACTTT	CASSLEGSYNSPLHF
NA	few	TRBJ1-1	TRBV6-1	TGTGCCAGCAGTGTGGAGGGGGGAGGGGGTGAAGCTTTCTTT	CASSVEGGGGEAFF
NA	many	TRBJ1-1	TRBV6-5	TGTGCCAGCAGTTACGGGGGGAACACTGAAGCTTTCTTT	CASSYGGNTEAFF
TRBD1	few	TRBJ2-5	TRBV16	TGTGCCAGCAGCCCACGACAGGGCCAAGAGACCCAGTACTTC	CASSPRQGQETQYF
NA	NA	TRBJ2-5	TRBV29-1	TGCAGCGTCAGTGGGGGACGGGGGCAAGAGAACCAGTACTTC	CSVSGGRGQENQYF
NA	few	TRBJ1-1	TRBV20-1	TGCGCCCCTAGTCGGGACACCAACACTGAAGCTTTCTTT	CAPSRDTNTEAFF
NA	many	TRBJ1-2	TRBV11-1	TGTGCCAGCAGCTTCGGCCGGGAAGGCTATGGCTACACCTTC	CASSFGREGYGYTF
TRBD1	NA	TRBJ2-3	TRBV20-1	TGCAGTGCTAGTAGTGGGACAGGGGGCACCTCCACAGATACGCAGTATTTT	CSASSGTGGTSTDTQYF
NA	many	TRBJ2-1	TRBV12-3/TRBV12-4	TGTGCCAGCAGTACCGGCCCGGGTGAGCAGTTCTTC	CASSTGPGEQFF
NA	few	TRBJ1-4	TRBV6-1	TGTGCCAGCATGAGGTCGCTTCCCGGGGGCAATGAAAAACTGTTTTTT	CASMRSLPGGNEKLFF
NA	many	TRBJ1-1	TRBV5-1	TGCGCCAGCAGCTGGAATCCCGGGAACACTGAAGCTTTCTTT	CASSWNPGNTEAFF
NA	NA	TRBJ1-2	TRBV11-2	TGTGCCAGCAGCTTAGATCCGTCGGGGACGAATGGCTACACCTTC	CASSLDPSGTNGYTF
NA	many	TRBJ2-2	TRBV5-6	TGTGCCAGCAGCTCAACCCGCATTGGGGGGGAGCTGTTTTTT	CASSSTRIGGELFF
NA	NA	TRBJ2-2	TRBV18	TGTGCCAGCTCACCCGACTTGAGGGCTTCCGGGGAGCTGTTTTTT	CASSPDLRASGELFF
TRBD1	many	TRBJ1-2	TRBV10-3	TGTGCCATCAGCGAGGATGGACAGGGGTTAACGGGCTACACCTTC	CAISEDGQGLTGYTF
NA	medium-sized	TRBJ2-3	TRBV5-1	TGCGCCAGCAGCCCCGAGGACGGCACAGATACGCAGTATTTT	CASSPEDGTDTQYF
NA	many	TRBJ1-2	TRBV12-3/TRBV12-4	TGTGCCAGCAGTTCCTCGGGGGACGGCTATGGCTACACCTTC	CASSSSGDGYGYTF
NA	NA	TRBJ2-1	TRBV9	TGTGCCAGCAGCGTTACGGGGGACCCATACAATGAGCAGTTCTTC	CASSVTGDPYNEQFF
TRBD2	few	TRBJ2-3	TRBV20-1	TGCAGTGCTAGAGGCTTGCGGGAGGGCCGCACAGATACGCAGTATTTT	CSARGLREGRTDTQYF
NA	many	TRBJ2-7	TRBV6-6	TGTGCCAGCAGTTACGGAAACTCCTACGAGCAGTACTTC	CASSYGNSYEQYF
NA	NA	TRBJ2-5	TRBV7-2	TGTGCCCGACGGGGCAGGGTTGGAGAGACCCAGTACTTC	CARRGRVGETQYF
NA	many	TRBJ1-1	TRBV20-1	TGCAGTGCTAGAGAGGGGGGTAGCTCCACTGAAGCTTTCTTT	CSAREGGSSTEAFF
NA	many	TRBJ1-2	TRBV20-1	TGCAGTGTCAAATTGGTGTGGGGGATGAACTATGGCTACACCTTC	CSVKLVWGMNYGYTF
TRBD1	NA	TRBJ2-7	TRBV19	TGTGCCAGTAGTAGCCAACAGGGGAAGGGCGACGAGCAGTACTTC	CASSSQQGKGDEQYF
NA	many	TRBJ2-3	TRBV2	TGTGCCAGCAGTCCCCTTATCACAGATACGCAGTATTTT	CASSPLITDTQYF
TRBD2	many	TRBJ2-3	TRBV9	TGTGCCAGCACTAGGGAGGGAGGAAGCACAGATACGCAGTATTTT	CASTREGGSTDTQYF
NA	few	TRBJ2-7	TRBV20-1	TGCAGTGCCCAGACAGATCGCTACGAGCAGTACTTC	CSAQTDRYEQYF
TRBD2	many	TRBJ2-5	TRBV4-2	TGTGCCAGCAGCCAAGCGGCTAGCGGGGGGCAAGAGACCCAGTACTTC	CASSQAASGGQETQYF
NA	NA	TRBJ1-4	TRBV7-8	TGTGCCAGCAGCCCCTACCGCTCGGGGGAGGGGGTACGTGATGAAAAACTGTTTTTT	CASSPYRSGEGVRDEKLFF
NA	many	TRBJ2-5	TRBV5-4	TGTGCCAGCAGCCCCTCCGCGATGGAGACCCAGTACTTC	CASSPSAMETQYF
TRBD2	few	TRBJ2-3	TRBV4-1	TGCGCCAGCAGCCAGGGACTAGCGGTTCCCACAGATACGCAGTATTTT	CASSQGLAVPTDTQYF
NA	many	TRBJ2-6	TRBV11-1	TGTGCCAGCAGCTTGGGACCTTATCTTAGGTCTGGGGCCAACGTCCTGACTTTC	CASSLGPYLRSGANVLTF
NA	NA	TRBJ2-1	TRBV9	TGTGCCAGCAGCGTAACAGGGGACTCAGGGGGAGAGCAGTTCTTC	CASSVTGDSGGEQFF
NA	many	TRBJ2-7	TRBV2	TGTGCCAGCGGGAGTGTGGGATACGAGCAGTACTTC	CASGSVGYEQYF
TRBD1	many	TRBJ2-5	TRBV24-1	TGTGCCACCAGCAAATCCCGGGACAGGGGTCGCCAAGAGACCCAGTACTTC	CATSKSRDRGRQETQYF
NA	medium-sized	TRBJ1-5	TRBV7-9	TGTGCCAGCAGCTCAACAGGGTCCCGGCAGCCCCAGCATTTT	CASSSTGSRQPQHF
TRBD2	many	TRBJ2-1	TRBV6-7	TGTGCCAGCAGGGGAGGGAGGGCCTCGAGCTCCTACAATGAGCAGTTCTTC	CASRGGRASSSYNEQFF
TRBD2	NA	TRBJ2-3	TRBV4-2	TGTGCCAGCAGCCAAAACCCCAGCTTAGCGGGGGGGACAGATACGCAGTATTTT	CASSQNPSLAGGTDTQYF